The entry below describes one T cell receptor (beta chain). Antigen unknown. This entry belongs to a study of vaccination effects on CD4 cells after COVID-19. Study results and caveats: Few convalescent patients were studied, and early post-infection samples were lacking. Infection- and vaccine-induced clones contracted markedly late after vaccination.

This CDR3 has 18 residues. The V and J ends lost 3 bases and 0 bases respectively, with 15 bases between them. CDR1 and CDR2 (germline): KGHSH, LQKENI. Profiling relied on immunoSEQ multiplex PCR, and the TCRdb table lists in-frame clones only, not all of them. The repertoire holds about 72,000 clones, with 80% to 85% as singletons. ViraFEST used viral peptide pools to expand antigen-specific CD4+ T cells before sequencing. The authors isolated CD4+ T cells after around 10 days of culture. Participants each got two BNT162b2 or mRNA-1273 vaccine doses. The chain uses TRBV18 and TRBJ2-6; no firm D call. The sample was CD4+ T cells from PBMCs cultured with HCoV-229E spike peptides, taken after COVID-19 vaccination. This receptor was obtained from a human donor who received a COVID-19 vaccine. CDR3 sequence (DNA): TGTGCCAGCTCACCCCCTCCTAAAAGACACTCTGGGGCCAACGTCCTGACTTTC. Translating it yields CASSPPPKRHSGANVLTF.